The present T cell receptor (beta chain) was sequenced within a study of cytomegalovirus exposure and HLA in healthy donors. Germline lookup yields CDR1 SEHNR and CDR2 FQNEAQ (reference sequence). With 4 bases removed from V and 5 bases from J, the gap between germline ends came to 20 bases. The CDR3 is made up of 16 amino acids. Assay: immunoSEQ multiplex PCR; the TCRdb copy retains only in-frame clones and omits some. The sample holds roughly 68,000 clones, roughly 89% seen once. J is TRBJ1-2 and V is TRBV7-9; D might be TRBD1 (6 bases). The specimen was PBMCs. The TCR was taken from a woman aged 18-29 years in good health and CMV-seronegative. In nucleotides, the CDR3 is TGTGCCAGCAGCTCCCCCTCCCGGGACAAGTTTTATGGCTACACCTTC. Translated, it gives CASSSPSRDKFYGYTF.